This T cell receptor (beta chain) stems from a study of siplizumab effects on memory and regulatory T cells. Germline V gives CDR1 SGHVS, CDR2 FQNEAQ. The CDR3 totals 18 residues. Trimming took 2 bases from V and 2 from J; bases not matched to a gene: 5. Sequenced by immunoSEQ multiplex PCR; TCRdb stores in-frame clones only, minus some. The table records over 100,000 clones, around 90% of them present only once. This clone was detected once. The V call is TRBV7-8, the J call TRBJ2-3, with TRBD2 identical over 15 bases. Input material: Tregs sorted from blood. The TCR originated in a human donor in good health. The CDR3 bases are TGTGCCAGCAGCTTAAAGGGACTAGCGGGGGGTTACACAGATACGCAGTATTTT. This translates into CASSLKGLAGGYTDTQYF.